This record looks at one T cell receptor beta chain sequence and its context. The antigen is undetermined. V lost 5 bases, J lost 5 bases, and 12 bases lay in between. Germline CDR1 SGHVS, CDR2 FNYEAQ. The CDR3 spans 14 residues. Only in-frame clones appear in the TCRdb table, and some are missing; sequencing was by immunoSEQ multiplex PCR. The sample carries about 50,000 clones, 92% recorded once. The data derive from a study of graft-versus-host responses after intestinal transplantation. Whole-study context: Tacrolimus and steroids were given for roughly 3 years to all recipients after anti-thymocyte globulin induction.

Overall study results and limits: Among recipient marrow samples, GvH clones were found; some appeared first in ileum or blood. Within allografts, high graft-versus-host to host-versus-graft clonal ratios were seen among patients with graft-donor T cell macrochimerism.

This sequence joins TRBV7-6 and TRBJ2-2; D not certain. The sequence was obtained from a human donor who was the organ donor for an intestinal transplant. Specimen: unstimulated CD4+ T cells sorted from spleen or lymph node cells, collected before transplant. The CDR3 bases are TGTGCCAGCAGCGCCGGACCCGCAACCGGGGAGCTGTTTTTT. The encoded protein is CASSAGPATGELFF.